This T cell receptor (beta chain) originates from a study of blood T cell repertoires in COVID-19. The overall study: The study drew acute and convalescent COVID-19 samples from the United States, Italy and Spain. T cells, B-cell-depleted T cells, or PBMCs supplied cDNA or gDNA.

The CDR3 runs 13 residues. Germline trimming cut 4 bases from V and 5 bases from J; bases unmatched to any gene: 4. Germline CDR1 and CDR2: SGHAT and FQNNGV. Ages ranged from about 18 to 89 years, with residence in approximately 23 US areas. Membership in each cohort depended on participant-reported clinical history. The data were produced by immunoSEQ multiplex PCR, yet TCRdb's version contains in-frame clones alone and is incomplete. The sample comprises under 350,000 clones, 70% to 90% of which are singletons, and around 4.5% rests with the top ten. The sequence came from a woman between 40 and 55 years old with acute COVID-19. Sample: PBMCs or T cells enriched from blood (not recorded which). This sequence joins TRBV11-2 and TRBJ1-2; 7 bases agree with TRBD1. The DNA of the CDR3 is TGTGCCAGCAGCTCACAGGGGCCGTATGGCTACACCTTC. Translating it yields CASSSQGPYGYTF.